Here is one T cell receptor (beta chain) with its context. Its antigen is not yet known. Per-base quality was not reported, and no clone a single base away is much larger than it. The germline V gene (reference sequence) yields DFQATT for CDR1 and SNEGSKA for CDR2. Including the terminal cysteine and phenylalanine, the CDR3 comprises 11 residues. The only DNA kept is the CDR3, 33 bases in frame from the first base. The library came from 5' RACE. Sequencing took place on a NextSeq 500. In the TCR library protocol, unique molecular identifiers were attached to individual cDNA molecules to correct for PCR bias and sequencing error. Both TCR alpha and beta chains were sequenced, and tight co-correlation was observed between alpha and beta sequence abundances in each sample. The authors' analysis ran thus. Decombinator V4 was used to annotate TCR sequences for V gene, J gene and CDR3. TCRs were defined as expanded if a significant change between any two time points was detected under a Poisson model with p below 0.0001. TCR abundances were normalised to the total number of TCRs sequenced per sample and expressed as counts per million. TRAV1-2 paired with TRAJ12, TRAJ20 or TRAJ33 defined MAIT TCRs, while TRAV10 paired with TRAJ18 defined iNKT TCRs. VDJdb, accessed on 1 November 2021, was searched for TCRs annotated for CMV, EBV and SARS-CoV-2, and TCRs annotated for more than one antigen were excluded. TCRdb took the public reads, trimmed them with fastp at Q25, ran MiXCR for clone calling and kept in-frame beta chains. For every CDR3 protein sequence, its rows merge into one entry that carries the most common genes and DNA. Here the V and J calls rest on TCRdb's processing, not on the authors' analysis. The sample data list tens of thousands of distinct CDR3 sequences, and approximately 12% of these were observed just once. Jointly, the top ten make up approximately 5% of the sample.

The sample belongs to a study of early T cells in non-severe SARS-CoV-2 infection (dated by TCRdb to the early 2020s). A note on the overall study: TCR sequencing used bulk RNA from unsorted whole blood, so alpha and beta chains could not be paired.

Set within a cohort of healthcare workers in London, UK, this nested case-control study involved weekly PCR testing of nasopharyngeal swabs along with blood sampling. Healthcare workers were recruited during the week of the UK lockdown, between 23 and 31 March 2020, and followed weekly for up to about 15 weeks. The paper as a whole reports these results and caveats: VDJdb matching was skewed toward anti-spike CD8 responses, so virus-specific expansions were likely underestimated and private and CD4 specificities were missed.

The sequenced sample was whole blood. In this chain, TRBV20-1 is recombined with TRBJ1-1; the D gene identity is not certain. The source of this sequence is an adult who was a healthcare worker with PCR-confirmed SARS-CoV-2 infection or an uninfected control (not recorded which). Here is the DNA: TGCAGGGCAGTAGGGAACACTGAAGCTTTCTTT. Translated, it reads CRAVGNTEAFF.